The 27 T cell receptor beta chains reported below all come from one sample, sequenced in a study of blood T cells in healthy people across ages. A sample-barcoded 5' primer and a J-beta primer mix were used in a second PCR of roughly 7 to 11 cycles. TCRdb processed the 5' RACE reads anew with MiXCR; each CDR3 protein has one entry. In the table there are about 970,000 distinct CDR3 sequences, approximately 50% of which are singletons. Input material: blood. These receptors were collected from a woman in her sixties or seventies in good health.

The CDR3 nucleotides read TGCGCCAGCAGCTTGGAGAGCACTGAGCAGTTCTTC. This gives the protein CASSLESTEQFF. The rearrangement joins TRBV5-1 to TRBJ2-1, with unresolved D. Germline CDR1 and CDR2: SGHRS and YFSETQ. V lost 0 bases, J lost 9 bases, and 7 bases lay in between. The CDR3 contains 12 residues.

This chain connects TRBV27 to TRBJ2-7; 8 bases line up with TRBD2. CDR1 is MNHEY, CDR2 SMNVEV, per germline (reference sequence). Unmatched junction bases numbered 2, after V lost 4 bases and J lost 0 bases. This CDR3 has 14 amino acids. The CDR3 loop reads CASSSRGDSYEQYF. CDR3 nucleotide sequence: TGTGCCAGCAGTTCGCGGGGGGACTCCTACGAGCAGTACTTC.

V usage is TRBV5-5 and J usage is TRBJ2-1; 9 bases fit TRBD1. Germline V CDR1 and CDR2: SGHKS, YYEKEE (reference sequence). CDR3 length equals 15 residues. Trimming took 4 bases from V and 2 from J; bases not matched to a gene: 4. CDR3 bases: TGTGCCAGCAGCCTGAGGGACAGGGCCTACAATGAGCAGTTCTTC. This translates into CASSLRDRAYNEQFF.

This clonotype was detected ten times or more. V usage is TRBV6-5 and J usage is TRBJ1-1; 8 bases are shared with TRBD1. The junction had 5 bases not matched to a gene; V was cut back by 8 bases and J by 3 bases. The germline V gene has CDR1 MNHEY and CDR2 SVGAGI. The CDR3 consists of 13 residues. The CDR3 coding sequence is TGTGCCAGCCGACAGGGGCCACACACTGAAGCTTTCTTT. Amino acids: CASRQGPHTEAFF.

This clonotype was counted only a few times. CDR3 in DNA: TGCAGTGCTAACCCTAGGACTAGCGGGAATATCTACGAGCAGTACTTC. This sequence encodes CSANPRTSGNIYEQYF. This chain joins TRBV20-1 and TRBJ2-7; 12 nucleotides align to TRBD2. The CDR3 contains 16 residues. Germline-derived CDR1 and CDR2 are DFQATT and SNEGSKA (reference sequence). With 4 bases clipped from V and 3 bases from J, the junction kept 10 bases outside the gene matches.

The chain uses TRBV12-3 or TRBV12-4 and TRBJ2-1, with 11 positions matching TRBD2. This CDR3 has 15 residues. Trimming took 6 bases from V and 8 from J; bases not matched to a gene: 9. CDR3 DNA: TGTGCCAGCAGACTTAGCGGGAGGGCCGATTATGAGCAGTTCTTC. Protein product: CASRLSGRADYEQFF.

This clonotype has only a few counts. The chain uses TRBV7-2 and TRBJ2-7; TRBD1 matches 8 bases. The last part of the DNA fits TRBJ2-5 better; the J call may be wrong. There are 12 residues in the CDR3. The V gene's germline CDR1 is SGHTA and CDR2 FQGNSA. The CDR3 spells CASVTGGETQYF. The CDR3 coding sequence is TGTGCCAGCGTAACAGGGGGGGAGACCCAGTACTTC.

The gene calls are TRBV5-1 and TRBJ1-6; the match to TRBD1 covers 9 bases. Trimming at V came to 4 bases and at J to 7 bases, leaving 6 bases not matched to a gene. Germline V gene sequence: CDR1 SGHRS, CDR2 YFSETQ. The CDR3 has 15 residues. In nucleotides, the CDR3 is TGCGCCAGCAGCCGAGGACAGGGGAACAATTCACCCCTCCACTTT. This translates into CASSRGQGNNSPLHF.

Only a few counts were recorded for this clonotype. V gene TRBV20-1 combines with J gene TRBJ2-5; possibly TRBD1 or TRBD2 for D (7 bases each). Judging by the DNA end, TRBJ2-7 fits better; the J call may be wrong. Germline CDR1 is DFQATT and CDR2 is SNEGSKA (reference sequence). There are 17 residues in the CDR3. CDR3 region: CSAQHVTGPMGGYEQYF. The CDR3 DNA sequence: TGCAGTGCTCAGCATGTGACAGGGCCAATGGGGGGGTACGAGCAGTACTTC.

This clonotype was found a few times. The chain couples TRBV11-1 to TRBJ2-1; D might be TRBD1 (6 bases). CDR3 length: 19 amino acids. V shed 11 bases and J shed 0 bases, with 29 bases lying between them. Germline assignment: CDR1 SGHAT and CDR2 FQDESV (reference sequence). The DNA for the CDR3 is TGTGCCGGCCTGGGAGATGCATCAGAAGGACAGAGCTCCTACAATGAGCAGTTCTTC. It codes for CAGLGDASEGQSSYNEQFF.

A few counts support this clonotype. The CDR3 spells CASSVDPGYTF. CDR3 coding DNA: TGTGCCAGCAGTGTAGATCCCGGCTACACCTTC. This chain uses TRBV2 with TRBJ1-2, with D hard to call. Germline-derived CDR1 and CDR2 are SNHLY and FYNNEI. This CDR3 comprises 11 residues. The V end was cut by 4 bases, the J end by 8 bases, with 8 bases between.

This clonotype was found a few times. CDR3 loop: CSARVLGPVETQYF. DNA of the CDR3: TGCAGTGCTAGAGTATTGGGACCCGTGGAGACCCAGTACTTC. The V gene is TRBV20-1, the J gene TRBJ2-7; either TRBD1 or TRBD2 may supply D (5 bases each). The J call could be wrong; TRBJ2-5 is a better fit for the DNA end. Per germline, CDR1 DFQATT and CDR2 SNEGSKA (reference sequence). This CDR3 is built from 14 residues.

The V call is TRBV12-3 or TRBV12-4, the J call TRBJ2-3; either TRBD1 or TRBD2 may fit D (6 bases each). Deletions cut 9 bases from V and 1 base from J, with 17 bases between. CDR3 length: 15 residues. This CDR3 reads CASLRGRRGTDTQYF. Written as DNA, the CDR3 is TGTGCCAGTTTAAGGGGGAGGAGGGGCACAGATACGCAGTATTTT.

This chain links TRBV7-2 with TRBJ1-1; 10 bases agree with TRBD1. V lost 1 base and J lost 12; bases outside the gene matches: 8. Germline V gives CDR1 SGHTA, CDR2 FQGNSA. The CDR3 extends over 14 amino acids. CDR3 sequence reads: CASSLGPGQGTPFF. CDR3 in DNA: TGTGCCAGCAGCTTAGGTCCGGGACAGGGGACGCCTTTCTTT.

The sample holds many counts of this clonotype. This sequence joins TRBV4-1 and TRBJ2-5; 8 nucleotides align to TRBD2. The CDR3 runs 13 residues. Germline lookup yields CDR1 MGHRA and CDR2 YSYEKL. J gave up 5 bases and V 1 base, and 0 bases lay outside the gene matches. CDR3 protein: CASSQGLAETQYF. The CDR3 region has the DNA TGCGCCAGCAGCCAAGGACTAGCGGAGACCCAGTACTTC.

This clonotype occurred once. The chain couples TRBV9 to TRBJ2-4; the match to TRBD2 covers 10 bases. The closer fit of TRBJ2-7 to the DNA end suggests the J call may be wrong. CDR1 SGDLS and CDR2 YYNGEE come from the germline V gene. This CDR3 is built from 15 residues. CDR3 loop: CASSVGPSGSGEQYF. Here the CDR3 DNA reads TGTGCCAGCAGCGTAGGGCCTAGCGGGAGTGGCGAGCAGTACTTC.

This chain joins TRBV7-9 and TRBJ2-7, with D unclear. Trimming stripped 5 bases from V and 3 bases from J, with 20 bases between. The germline gives CDR1 SEHNR, CDR2 FQNEAQ (reference sequence). This CDR3 is 16 amino acids long. The CDR3 sequence: CASSPEPRVFGYEQYF. The CDR3 bases are TGTGCCAGCAGCCCGGAGCCTCGGGTATTTGGCTACGAGCAGTACTTC.

The rearrangement links TRBV5-1 to TRBJ2-1; 10 bases fit TRBD2. V lost 3 bases, J lost 10 bases, and 10 bases stayed unmatched. Germline V CDR1 and CDR2: SGHRS, YFSETQ. This CDR3 region has 15 residues. Written as DNA, the CDR3 is TGCGCCAGCAGCTCCGCTAGCGGGAGCCTTCGGGAGCAGTTCTTC. Translation: CASSSASGSLREQFF.

The chain couples TRBV29-1 to TRBJ2-3; 8 nucleotides match TRBD1. The CDR3 covers 14 residues. J gave up 1 base and V 5 bases, and 5 bases lay outside the gene matches. Germline lookup yields CDR1 SQVTM and CDR2 ANQGSEA. The CDR3 DNA reads as TGCAGCGTTCGGACAGGGCTGGGCACAGATACGCAGTATTTT. Translated: CSVRTGLGTDTQYF.

The sample holds a few counts of this clonotype. V is TRBV7-9 and J is TRBJ1-4; D is unresolved. This CDR3 is built from 15 residues. Germline V gene data show CDR1 as SEHNR and CDR2 as FQNEAQ (reference sequence). V lost 6 bases, J lost 3 bases, and 14 bases lay in between. The CDR3 DNA reads as TGTGCCAGCAGTCCCTCCTGGGGATCTAATGAAAAACTGTTTTTT. Its translation: CASSPSWGSNEKLFF.

This rearrangement joins TRBV19 to TRBJ2-1, with D possibly being TRBD1 (6 bases). The V gene lost 5 bases and the J gene lost 2 bases, with 13 bases spanning the gap. Germline CDR1 reads LNHDA; CDR2 reads SQIVND (reference sequence). The CDR3 extends over 15 amino acids. The CDR3 protein is CASSPQGFPYNEQFF. In nucleotides, the CDR3 is TGTGCCAGTAGTCCACAGGGTTTCCCCTACAATGAGCAGTTCTTC. Looking up the rest from reference TRBV19 and TRBJ2-1 gives the full variable domain: DGGITQSPKYLFRKEGQNVTLSCEQNLNHDAMYWYRQDPGQGLRLIYYSQIVNDFQKGDIAEGYSVSREKKESFPLTVTSAQKNPTAFYLCASSPQGFPYNEQFFGPGTRLTVL.

The chain carries TRBV27 and TRBJ2-3; possible D gene TRBD2, 6 bases. Per germline, CDR1 MNHEY and CDR2 SMNVEV (reference sequence). With 7 bases removed from V and 4 bases from J, the gap between germline ends came to 9 bases. The length of the CDR3 is 12 residues. The CDR3 region has the DNA TGTGCCAGCAATGGGACTCCAGATACGCAGTATTTT. It encodes CASNGTPDTQYF.

The CDR3 DNA is TGCAGTGCTAGAGATCCAGCGGGTGTAAATGAGCAGTTCTTC. It yields the protein CSARDPAGVNEQFF. The chain has TRBV20-1 and TRBJ2-1; the D gene is possibly TRBD2 (6 bases). V was trimmed by 0 bases and J by 7 bases, leaving 13 bases between them. CDR1 DFQATT and CDR2 SNEGSKA come from the germline V gene (reference sequence). This CDR3 comprises 14 residues.

The V and J genes are TRBV7-9 and TRBJ2-1, with 8 bases matching TRBD1. J gave up 5 bases and V 3 bases, and 6 bases lay outside the gene matches. From germline, CDR1 is SEHNR and CDR2 FQNEAQ (reference sequence). The CDR3 extends over 15 amino acids. Here the CDR3 DNA reads TGTGCCAGCAGCTTCGTCAGGGGGCAAAACAATGAGCAGTTCTTC. As protein: CASSFVRGQNNEQFF.

This clonotype was recorded a few times. In DNA form, the CDR3 reads TGCGCCAGCAGCTCGACTAGCGGGAGGCATAATGAGCAGTTCTTC. It codes for CASSSTSGRHNEQFF. This chain links TRBV5-1 with TRBJ2-1, with TRBD2 matching over 13 bases. The CDR3 extends over 15 amino acids. CDR1 and CDR2 from the germline V gene are SGHRS and YFSETQ. Unmatched junction bases numbered 4, after V lost 3 bases and J lost 7 bases.

The chain uses TRBV20-1 and TRBJ2-7; perhaps TRBD1 as D (5 bases). The V and J ends lost 4 bases and 0 bases respectively, with 16 bases between them. The CDR3 contains 15 residues. Looked up from germline, CDR1 is DFQATT and CDR2 is SNEGSKA (reference sequence). Written as DNA, the CDR3 is TGCAGTGCTACAGGAGTAGGACACCTCTCCTACGAGCAGTACTTC. It encodes CSATGVGHLSYEQYF.

The J gene is TRBJ2-7, the V gene TRBV20-1; 8 bases agree with TRBD1. The germline CDR1 and CDR2 sequences are DFQATT and SNEGSKA (reference sequence). V shed 2 bases and J 3 bases; nucleotides not matched to a gene: 3. The CDR3 extends over 13 amino acids. CDR3 DNA sequence: TGCAGTGCTAGAAGGACAGGGATCTACGAGCAGTACTTC. Translated, it gives CSARRTGIYEQYF.